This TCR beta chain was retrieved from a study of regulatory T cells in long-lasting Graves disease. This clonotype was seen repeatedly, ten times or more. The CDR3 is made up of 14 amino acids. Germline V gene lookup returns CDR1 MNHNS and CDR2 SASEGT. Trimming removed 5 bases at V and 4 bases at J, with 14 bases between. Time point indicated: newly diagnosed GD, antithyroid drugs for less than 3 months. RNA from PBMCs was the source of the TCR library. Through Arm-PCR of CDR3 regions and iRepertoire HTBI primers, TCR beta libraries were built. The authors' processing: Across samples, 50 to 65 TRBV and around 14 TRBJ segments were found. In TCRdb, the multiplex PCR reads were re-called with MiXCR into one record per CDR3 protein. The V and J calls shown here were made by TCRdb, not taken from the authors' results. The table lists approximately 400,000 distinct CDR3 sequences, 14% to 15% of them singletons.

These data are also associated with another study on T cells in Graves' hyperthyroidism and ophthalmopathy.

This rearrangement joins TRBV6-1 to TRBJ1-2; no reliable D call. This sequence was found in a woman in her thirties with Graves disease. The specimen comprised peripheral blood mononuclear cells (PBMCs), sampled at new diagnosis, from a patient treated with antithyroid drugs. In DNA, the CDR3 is TGTGCCAGCAGTCCGCTTCTCGCTAGCTATGGCTACACCTTC. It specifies CASSPLLASYGYTF.